This section outlines one T cell receptor (beta chain) sequence together with its context. Its antigen is currently not known. Base qualities are not at hand, and no much larger clone is one base apart. The CDR3 runs 17 amino acids, cysteine and phenylalanine included. Only the CDR3 region is kept as DNA, spanning 51 bases read in frame from base 1. The germline V gene encodes CDR1 GTSNPN and CDR2 SVGIG (reference sequence). V has 1 base trimmed and J has 0 bases trimmed; junction bases matching no gene number 9. The cohort consisted of hundreds of healthy bone marrow donors. All cohort members were sampled while nominally healthy, although unrecorded immune exposures were likely present. The donor tested CMV seronegative, placing the donor among the 350 or so seronegative members of the cohort. A peripheral blood sample was provided by each donor, and peripheral blood mononuclear cells were used for TCR beta sequencing. Genomic DNA extraction from the blood cell samples was performed with the Qiagen DNeasy Blood Extraction Kit.

Libraries were made using the immunoSEQ multiplex PCR assay. The multiplex PCR relied on a mix of 60 forward primers for TCR Vbeta segments and 13 reverse primers for TCR Jbeta segments. The CDR3 region of rearranged TCR beta genes was amplified from genomic DNA by a multiplex PCR assay. Amplified TCR beta libraries were sequenced as 87-base-pair reads on the Illumina HiSeq System. Per the source publication's procedure: In a later analysis, about 80 million unique TCR beta chains were counted across the 666 repertoires, and approximately 11 million of these chains were shared by at least two donors. To remove PCR and sequencing errors, raw reads were error-corrected and collapsed into unique sequences using a nearest-neighbor algorithm that merged closely related sequences. V, D and J gene segments were assigned by aligning CDR3 sequences to IMGT reference sequences. Each retained sequence needed at least a six-nucleotide match to both a V gene segment and a J gene segment. Rearrangements were classified as productive when the CDR3 lacked stop codons and remained in frame with V and J, and all other rearrangements were classified as non-productive. Following IMGT convention, CDR3 was defined as the stretch from the second conserved V-encoded cysteine to the conserved J-encoded phenylalanine. Sequences without an unambiguous match to a single V gene segment were excluded from the earlier analysis of a few hundred of the donors. In an earlier analysis of around 590 of the donors, a V segment was called functional when productive rearrangements were above 56.7%, and segregating when the standard deviation between donors exceeded 5%. A statistical classification framework was built for diagnosing cytomegalovirus status from the catalog of TCR beta chain sequences. In a later analysis, TCR nucleotide sequences were compared against IMGT/GENE-DB human TR gene sequences so that V and J genes could be assigned. Using the TCRdist pipeline, a later analysis assigned CDR3 sequences along with most-parsimonious VDJ recombination scenarios. In a later analysis, each TCR beta chain was defined by its CDR3 amino acid sequence together with its V-gene family, and reads lacking a unique V-gene family were excluded. To address suspected cross-contamination and a sequencing artifact, a later analysis removed 592 highly shared, low-generation-probability nucleotide sequences. A later analysis calculated a clonal expansion index for each public chain from normalized within-repertoire ranks of inferred template counts. A later analysis computed generation probabilities with a VDJ recombination model fitted to out-of-frame rearrangements, and checked the results against IGoR. In a later analysis, hypergeometric tests were used to score TCR-TCR, TCR-HLA and TCR-CMV co-occurrence, with a repertoire-size bias correction applied to TCR pairs. A later analysis estimated false discovery rates by permuting HLA or CMV assignments 20 times. In a later analysis, co-occurring TCRs were grouped using DBSCAN, with TCRdist sequence similarity added in when clustering inside HLA-allele-positive subsets. Repertoires with fewer than 30,000 or more than 120,000 public chains were left out of co-occurrence clustering, as were five repertoires with anomalous nucleotide sharing. TCRdb mirrors the immuneACCESS table, restricted to in-frame sequences. Some clones are absent from its copies; in checked studies, under half trace to an unresolved V gene, and the reason for the others is unknown. V and J calls and clone size come straight from that table; D and trimming were deduced from the DNA. This sample lists hundreds of thousands of clones; about 90% were detected once. The leading ten clones occupy 2% to 3% of the sample.

The data belong to a study of cytomegalovirus exposure and HLA in healthy donors (TCRdb year 2017). About the study as a whole: According to an earlier analysis of a few hundred of the donors, 150 million to 200 million T cells yielded 117 million unique TCR beta sequences and about 300 Gb of sequence data. An early release covering roughly 580 HLA-typed donors comprised about 320 gigabases of sequencing data and some 79 million unique TCR sequences. Of the 350 to 450 genotyped donors, 65% to 90% were placed in the genetic ancestry cluster associated with self-reported Caucasian donors. The aim of the study was to test whether cataloging public T cell receptors could identify signatures of past pathogen exposure. The T cell repertoires of some 670 subjects were profiled by immunosequencing and related to cytomegalovirus serostatus. Besides the first cohort of roughly 660 subjects, a separate validation cohort made up of 120 different subjects was used. To predict cytomegalovirus infection status, the study combined high-throughput TCR immunosequencing, statistical association of individual TCRs with disease status, and machine learning. In a later analysis, previously published TCR beta repertoires from 600 to 850 donors were re-analyzed and high-resolution HLA genotyping was added so that TCR occurrence patterns could be studied. Rather than using new phenotypic data, the later analysis identified candidate immune exposures from TCR beta sequences and from how often those sequences occurred across donors. An earlier analysis of 587 of the donors applied high-throughput TCR beta sequencing to assess whether each TCR beta V gene segment acted as functional or pseudogenic. Alongside the repertoire data, information on donor age, sex, ethnicity and CMV serostatus was compiled. A later genetic analysis took genome-wide SNP genotypes for about 60% of the roughly 670 donors and used that subset as a discovery cohort. Every discovery cohort repertoire had been produced on one sequencing platform. HLA typing covered class I and class II loci at four-digit resolution. The number of typed donors differed by locus: about 629-630 for A, B, C, DRB1 and DQB1; 500 to 550 for DQA1; approximately 600 for DPA1; and 400 to 480 for DPB1. Roughly five DR-DQ haplotypes were treated as single units for association and clustering because of strong linkage in the cohort. Among 300 to 500 genotyped donors of the cohort, an average of around 250,000 unique TCR beta nucleotide sequences was sequenced per donor, of which 15% to 20% were non-productive. Points the paper makes about the study in general: Some IMGT-functional V segments, including TRBV6-2 and TRBV6-3, could not be distinguished by the 87-base-pair reads and were therefore excluded. In a later genetic analysis, fewer N-insertions in productive TCRs were reported among donors in an Asian-associated ancestry cluster than the 666-donor mean. CMV serostatus was the only immune exposure information available for the cohort. Because HLA typing was unavailable for some donors at each locus, only the typed subset was used in association tests. In a later analysis, HLA-associated TCR beta chains showed more clonal expansion and lower generation probabilities than non-associated chains that were equally common. The classifier was reported to diagnose cytomegalovirus status with high specificity and sensitivity in both the original cohort and the validation cohort. Broadly in line with IMGT annotations, most TCR beta V segments showed up in productive rearrangements about 87% or about 30% of the time in an earlier analysis of 587 of the donors. In the study, around 160 TCR beta chains were listed as associated with cytomegalovirus. It was suggested by the authors that the approach could potentially be generalized to other disease states and immunological phenotypes. Linkage disequilibrium might explain the correlated functional status among segregating V segments, but an unknown experimental factor could not be ruled out. About 17 rarely observed V segments, including chromosome 9 orphons, were excluded from the earlier analysis of a few hundred of the donors because counts were too low. According to a later analysis, most CMV-associated TCR beta chains appeared to be HLA-restricted, and the HLA associations seemed to be driven largely by CMV exposure. When HLA alleles, especially DR and DQ, strongly co-occurred, TCR associations were difficult to assign to individual alleles. Roughly uniform sequencing depth across donors was assumed in presence/absence analyses, although this assumption may not hold. According to a later analysis, TCR association rates differed among HLA loci, with DRB1 alleles showing the most associated TCRs and HLA-C alleles showing the fewest. A later analysis reported that several top co-occurrence clusters appeared linked to parvovirus B19, influenza, CMV and Epstein-Barr virus. In vitro tests confirmed that a few of the cytomegalovirus-associated TCR beta chains recognize cytomegalovirus antigens. At a false discovery rate of 0.05, a later analysis linked about 17,000 TCR beta sequences to specific HLA alleles. The sequencing pipeline was judged likely to have produced a cluster of highly shared sequence variants as a technical artifact. A later genetic analysis associated a missense DCLRE1C variant with V-gene and J-gene trimming of TCR beta chains, and an independent cohort replicated the association. Across donors, most TCR sequences were observed very rarely, whereas some public TCRs were present in many individuals. A further reported finding was that TCR beta sequences accurately predicted the HLA-A and HLA-B alleles for most subjects in the first cohort. The cohort was sequenced for TCR beta chains only, and without alpha or paired-chain data the features that could be detected were limited.

The chain is encoded by TRBV30 joined to TRBJ2-7; 10 bases in the junction line up with TRBD1. The specimen was PBMCs. This sequence was found in a woman aged 18-29 years in good health and CMV-seronegative. CDR3 region: CAWSASWGDRGSYEQYF. The DNA sequence is TGTGCCTGGAGTGCCTCTTGGGGGGACAGGGGCTCCTACGAGCAGTACTTC. The CDR3 plus the reference TRBV30 and TRBJ2-7 genes for the other parts give the full variable domain: SQTIHQWPATLVQPVGSPLSLECTVEGTSNPNLYWYRQAAGRGLQLLFYSVGIGQISSEVPQNLSASRPQDRQFILSSKKLLLSDSGFYLCAWSASWGDRGSYEQYFGPGTRLTVT.